This TCR beta chain stems from a study of regulatory T cells. V lost 2 bases to trimming and J lost 0 bases, with 6 bases between them. The CDR3 covers 15 residues. The germline CDR1 and CDR2 sequences are SGDLS and YYNGEE. Overall study results and limits: Skewed V and J usage and few unique V-J pairs marked patient repertoires, most in Tregs.

A couple of CD3G-deficient patients had more severe autoimmunity; all had some. Worth noting for this clone: The antigen remains unidentified.

The primer mix had 52 TRBV and 13 TRBJ primers. The protocol was immunoSEQ multiplex PCR, while the TCRdb copy is restricted to in-frame clones and leaves out a portion. The repertoire includes approximately 9,000 clones, over 75% of them detected once, and roughly 10% sits in the top ten. The receptor was isolated from a person aged 18 to 30 with CD3G deficiency. The sample consisted of CD8+ T cells sorted from blood. J is TRBJ2-6 and V is TRBV9; D gene unclear. The CDR3 reads CASSVSFSGANVLTF. DNA of the CDR3: TGTGCCAGCAGCGTCTCCTTCTCTGGGGCCAACGTCCTGACTTTC.